This TCR beta chain derives from a study of blood T cell repertoires in COVID-19. Study overall: Some COVID-19 samples were acute and others convalescent; all came from the United States, Italy and Spain. PBMCs, B-cell-depleted T cells, or T cells provided the cDNA or gDNA that made up the material.

Trimming removed 2 bases at V and 13 bases at J, with 18 bases between. CDR3 length equals 15 residues. CDR1 is MRHNA, CDR2 SNTAGT, per germline. Per the original data handling: Quantification of nucleated cells was approximated via reference gene primer amplification. Generated by immunoSEQ multiplex PCR, the TCRdb table keeps only in-frame clones and is missing some. V and J calls and clone size follow that table, whereas D and trimming were derived from the DNA. The table lists roughly 66,000 clones, about 86% of them singletons. The gene calls are TRBV6-4 and TRBJ1-6; D is undetermined. The TCR was taken from a woman aged 60-75 years with acute or convalescent COVID-19. Source material: peripheral blood. The CDR3 DNA follows: TGTGCCAGCAGTGACGACGGGCGAGGAGGGTCCCCCCTCCACTTT. Its translation: CASSDDGRGGSPLHF.